These 27 T cell receptor beta chains were sequenced from one sample in a study of T cell responses to AZD1222 COVID-19 vaccine. Some clones are missing from TCRdb's copy, which holds only in-frame ones; the method was immunoSEQ multiplex PCR. Of 84,000 or so clones in the sample, approximately 90% were seen once. The source was peripheral blood, collected 28 days after the second AZD1222 dose. These receptors all come from an adult who received the AZD1222 COVID-19 vaccine.

The chain links TRBV7-2 to TRBJ2-7; 9 nucleotides align to TRBD2. V dropped 6 bases and J dropped 2; count of bases not matched to a gene: 8. CDR1 and CDR2 from the germline V gene are SGHTA and FQGNSA. This CDR3 contains 15 residues. As DNA, the CDR3 is TGTGCCAGCAGTTATAGCGGGAGTGTAACCTACGAGCAGTACTTC. This codes for CASSYSGSVTYEQYF.

This clone was observed a single time. This chain connects TRBV12-5 to TRBJ1-1; D gene unclear. Trimming took 1 base from V and 0 from J, leaving 6 bases between them. CDR1 and CDR2 (germline): LGHNT, FRNRAP. The CDR3 is 14 residues long. The DNA of the CDR3 is TGTGCTAGTGGTTTGGACGGAATGAACACTGAAGCTTTCTTT. This sequence encodes CASGLDGMNTEAFF.

The chain joins TRBV11-2 to TRBJ1-1, with 7 bases fitting TRBD1. The CDR3 totals 16 residues. Trimming cost V 2 bases and J 3 bases; bases outside gene matches: 9. Germline V gene sequence: CDR1 SGHAT, CDR2 FQNNGV. The CDR3 coding sequence is TGTGCCAGCAGCTTAAGAGCCCCGGACAGGTACACTGAAGCTTTCTTT. Protein: CASSLRAPDRYTEAFF. Supplemented by reference TRBV11-2 and TRBJ1-1, the full variable domain reads EAGVAQSPRYKIIEKRQSVAFWCNPISGHATLYWYQQILGQGPKLLIQFQNNGVVDDSQLPKDRFSAERLKGVDSTLKIQPAKLEDSAVYLCASSLRAPDRYTEAFFGQGTRLTVV.

In the case of this clone: At one end the junction does not follow the germline gene, possibly because of a read error. The chain employs TRBV12-3 or TRBV12-4 and TRBJ1-2, with D hard to call. The length of the CDR3 is 11 residues. This CDR3 reads CASSLYPVTYF. The CDR3 DNA follows: TGTGCCAGCAGTTTGTACCCCGTAACTTACTTC.

The chain employs TRBV11-3 and TRBJ2-2; D is ambiguous. Germline V lookup: CDR1 SGHNT, CDR2 YENEEA. The V end lost 5 bases, the J end lost 2 bases, and 3 bases lay between the germline ends. This CDR3 comprises 12 residues. The CDR3 bases are TGTGCCAGCAGCATTAACACCGGGGAGCTGTTTTTT. Amino acids: CASSINTGELFF. Combining the CDR3 with reference TRBV11-3 and TRBJ2-2 gives the whole variable domain EAGVVQSPRYKIIEKKQPVAFWCNPISGHNTLYWYLQNLGQGPELLIRYENEEAVDDSQLPKDRFSAERLKGVDSTLKIQPAELGDSAVYLCASSINTGELFFGEGSRLTVL.

The chain is built from TRBV18 and TRBJ1-5; 7 bases match TRBD1. The ends lost 2 bases at V and 5 bases at J; junction bases unmatched: 6. The CDR3 spans 15 residues. The germline CDR1 and CDR2 sequences are KGHSH and LQKENI. Here the CDR3 DNA reads TGTGCCAGCTCACCAGCGACAGGGTTAGATCAGCCCCAGCATTTT. Translating it yields CASSPATGLDQPQHF. Drawing the rest from reference TRBV18 and TRBJ1-5, the complete variable domain is NAGVMQNPRHLVRRRGQEARLRCSPMKGHSHVYWYRQLPEEGLKFMVYLQKENIIDESGMPKERFSAEFPKEGPSILRIQQVVRGDSAAYFCASSPATGLDQPQHFGDGTRLSIL.

The V call is TRBV7-3, the J call TRBJ1-2, with D perhaps TRBD1 (5 bases). This CDR3 has 13 amino acids. The germline gives CDR1 SGHTA, CDR2 FQGTGA. The germline V and J ends were trimmed by 0 bases and 7 bases, with 9 bases remaining between them. The CDR3 DNA is TGTGCCAGCAGCTTAACGTCAGGGACTGGCTACACCTTC. It is translated as CASSLTSGTGYTF. Variable domain in full (rest from reference TRBV7-3 and TRBJ1-2): GAGVSQTPSNKVTEKGKYVELRCDPISGHTALYWYRQSLGQGPEFLIYFQGTGAADDSGLPNDRFFAVRPEGSVSTLKIQRTERGDSAVYLCASSLTSGTGYTFGSGTRLTVV.

This rearrangement joins TRBV7-8 to TRBJ1-5; a weak D match, TRBD1 (5 bases). Trimming stripped 5 bases from V and 6 bases from J, with 17 bases between. The CDR3 has 15 amino acids. Germline CDR1 and CDR2: SGHVS and FQNEAQ. CDR3 region: CASSPWGGAGQPQHF. The CDR3 nucleotides are TGTGCCAGCAGCCCTTGGGGAGGGGCAGGTCAGCCCCAGCATTTT.

Only one count was recorded for this clone. V is TRBV10-3 and J is TRBJ1-2; 11 nucleotides line up with TRBD1. V shed 6 bases, J shed 4 bases, and the junction held 7 bases outside the gene matches. This CDR3 spans 15 amino acids. CDR1 is ENHRY and CDR2 is SYGVKD in the germline V gene. The CDR3 spells CAIRMDRGHVYGYTF. The CDR3 bases are TGTGCCATCAGGATGGACAGGGGGCATGTCTATGGCTACACCTTC.

This chain connects TRBV7-3 to TRBJ1-1; TRBD1 is a possible D gene (6 bases). The ends were cut back, 7 bases at V and 0 bases at J, with 9 bases in the middle. This CDR3 is 13 amino acids long. Germline assignment: CDR1 SGHTA and CDR2 FQGTGA. CDR3 DNA: TGTGCCAGCACCGGACAGATGAACACTGAAGCTTTCTTT. Its translation: CASTGQMNTEAFF.

The chain has TRBV6-5 and TRBJ1-2, with D unclear. The germline CDR1 and CDR2 sequences are MNHEY and SVGAGI. The CDR3 spans 11 residues. V lost 6 bases and J 3 bases, leaving 5 bases between the germline ends. The CDR3 DNA reads TGTGCCAGCAGAAGGGACTATGGCTACACCTTC. This encodes CASRRDYGYTF.

The chain recombines TRBV27 with TRBJ2-2, with D tentatively TRBD1 or TRBD2 (5 bases each). CDR1 and CDR2 (germline): MNHEY, SMNVEV (reference sequence). This CDR3 contains 14 residues. V was shortened by 3 bases and J by 4 bases, with 9 bases between the two germline ends. DNA for the CDR3: TGTGCCAGCAGTTTTTTGGGGACCACCGGGGAGCTGTTTTTT. Translating it yields CASSFLGTTGELFF.

The chain recombines TRBV12-3 or TRBV12-4 with TRBJ2-7, with a possible D match to TRBD1 (5 bases). The V end lost 4 bases, the J end lost 6 bases, and 10 bases lay between the germline ends. The CDR3 is made up of 12 amino acids. CDR3: CASSSPGFEQYF. The CDR3 DNA sequence: TGTGCCAGCAGTTCCCCAGGGTTCGAGCAGTACTTC.

The chain joins TRBV5-5 to TRBJ2-1; possible D gene TRBD1, 5 bases. Germline loops: CDR1 SGHKS, CDR2 YYEKEE (reference sequence). The CDR3 contains 15 residues. Trimming cost V 4 bases and J 6 bases, with 17 bases left between them. The CDR3 reads CASSHDIGQGNEQFF. Written as DNA, the CDR3 is TGTGCCAGCAGCCATGATATTGGGCAGGGCAATGAGCAGTTCTTC. The whole variable domain, remainder taken from reference TRBV5-5 and TRBJ2-1, is DAGVTQSPTHLIKTRGQQVTLRCSPISGHKSVSWYQQVLGQGPQFIFQYYEKEERGRGNFPDRFSARQFPNYSSELNVNALLLGDSALYLCASSHDIGQGNEQFFGPGTRLTVL.

J is TRBJ2-7 and V is TRBV2; D might be TRBD1 (5 bases). With 6 bases removed from V and 13 bases from J, the gap between germline ends came to 16 bases. Germline CDR1 reads SNHLY; CDR2 reads FYNNEI. The CDR3 is 11 residues long. The CDR3, as DNA: TGTGCCAGCAGAGATGTAACAGGACACTACTTC. Residues: CASRDVTGHYF.

This rearrangement joins TRBV20-1 to TRBJ1-1; D uncertain. The V end lost 6 bases, the J end lost 8 bases, and 13 bases lay between the germline ends. The CDR3 sequence is 11 residues long. CDR1 DFQATT and CDR2 SNEGSKA come from the germline V gene (reference sequence). The CDR3: CSAPRVAEAFF. The CDR3 DNA sequence: TGCAGTGCCCCGCGGGTAGCCGAAGCTTTCTTT.

The chain uses TRBV30 and TRBJ1-4; D may be TRBD1 (5 bases). Per germline, CDR1 GTSNPN and CDR2 SVGIG (reference sequence). The CDR3 loop spans 13 amino acids. Trimming removed 8 bases from V and 4 bases from J, with 14 bases in between. The chain's CDR3 is CATRGGGNEKLFF. The DNA for the CDR3 is TGTGCCACCCGTGGGGGGGGTAATGAAAAACTGTTTTTT.

This clone was seen once. The V call is TRBV3-1 (or the pseudogene TRBV3-2), the J call TRBJ1-6; TRBD1 might be the D (6 bases). The CDR3 extends over 14 amino acids. Trimming pared 1 base from V and 13 bases from J, leaving 14 bases between. The germline V gene has CDR1 LGHDT and CDR2 YNNKEL (reference sequence). DNA of the CDR3: TGTGCCAGCAGCCAAGCCAGGGGACATGGGCCCCTCCACTTT. Its translation is CASSQARGHGPLHF.

This clone was observed once. The chain joins TRBV6-5 to TRBJ2-7; D gene unclear. Germline-derived CDR1 and CDR2 are MNHEY and SVGAGI. This CDR3 spans 15 amino acids. Trimming stripped 6 bases from V and 0 bases from J, with 15 bases between. CDR3 coding DNA: TGTGCCAGCAGCCCCGACTTGCTGGGCTCCTACGAGCAGTACTTC. Amino acids: CASSPDLLGSYEQYF.

The rearrangement links TRBV3-1 (or the pseudogene TRBV3-2) to TRBJ1-2, with D hard to call. V was cut by 0 bases and J by 8 bases, with 7 bases left in between. This CDR3 is built from 12 residues. The germline V gene has CDR1 LGHDT and CDR2 YNNKEL (reference sequence). The CDR3 region is CASSQDAGGYTF. CDR3 in DNA: TGTGCCAGCAGCCAAGACGCCGGGGGCTACACCTTC.

V usage is TRBV27 and J usage is TRBJ1-3, with no clear D. Trimming shortened V by 6 bases and J by 0 bases, and 12 bases separated the two germline ends. Germline V gene sequence: CDR1 MNHEY, CDR2 SMNVEV (reference sequence). CDR3 length: 15 amino acids. CDR3 DNA: TGTGCCAGCAGGCAGGACTGGAGCTCTGGAAACACCATATATTTT. Amino acids: CASRQDWSSGNTIYF.

The V call is TRBV5-6, the J call TRBJ1-2; D is undetermined. Trimming removed 0 bases at V and 8 bases at J, with 11 bases between. CDR1 is SGHDT and CDR2 is YYEEEE in the germline V gene. The CDR3 contains 13 residues. CDR3 nucleotide sequence: TGTGCCAGCAGCTTGGGCCGACGGTCGGGCTACACCTTC. Encoded protein: CASSLGRRSGYTF.

The V gene is TRBV30, the J gene TRBJ2-5; either TRBD1 or TRBD2 may supply D (5 bases each). The length of the CDR3 is 13 residues. Trimming took off 4 bases at V and 2 bases at J, with 11 bases between the two ends. Germline CDR1 and CDR2: GTSNPN and SVGIG (reference sequence). The CDR3 DNA reads TGTGCCTGGACCCCGGGGCCTCAAGAGACCCAGTACTTC. Its protein is CAWTPGPQETQYF.

This clone came up once. The V gene is TRBV12-3 or TRBV12-4, the J gene TRBJ2-1, with D uncertain. The ends were cut back, 5 bases at V and 8 bases at J, with 10 bases in the middle. The CDR3 is made up of 12 amino acids. The CDR3 loop is CASSLSRDEQFF. The CDR3 nucleotides read TGTGCCAGCAGTCTTAGCCGGGATGAGCAGTTCTTC.

The CDR3 sequence: CAISDYALPAYEQYF. The CDR3 region has the DNA TGTGCCATCAGTGATTACGCCCTCCCCGCCTACGAGCAGTACTTC. This chain joins TRBV10-3 and TRBJ2-7; D uncertain. The germline CDR1 and CDR2 sequences are ENHRY and SYGVKD. CDR3 length: 15 residues. With 3 bases removed from V and 2 bases from J, the gap between germline ends came to 14 bases.

The chain combines TRBV3-1 (or the pseudogene TRBV3-2) with TRBJ1-1, with 8 bases that match TRBD1. The trim removed 2 bases at V and 8 bases at J, leaving 4 bases unmatched. The CDR3 contains 13 residues. The germline V gene encodes CDR1 LGHDT and CDR2 YNNKEL (reference sequence). The CDR3 DNA is TGTGCCAGCAGCCAAAATGGACAGGGAGAAGCTTTCTTT. It specifies CASSQNGQGEAFF.

The gene calls are TRBV20-1 and TRBJ2-1; D not certain. Germline V CDR1 and CDR2: DFQATT, SNEGSKA (reference sequence). The CDR3 consists of 11 residues. Trimming removed 4 bases at V and 5 bases at J, with 6 bases between. The CDR3 DNA is TGCAGTGCTAATAGGCACAATGAGCAGTTCTTC. Protein: CSANRHNEQFF.